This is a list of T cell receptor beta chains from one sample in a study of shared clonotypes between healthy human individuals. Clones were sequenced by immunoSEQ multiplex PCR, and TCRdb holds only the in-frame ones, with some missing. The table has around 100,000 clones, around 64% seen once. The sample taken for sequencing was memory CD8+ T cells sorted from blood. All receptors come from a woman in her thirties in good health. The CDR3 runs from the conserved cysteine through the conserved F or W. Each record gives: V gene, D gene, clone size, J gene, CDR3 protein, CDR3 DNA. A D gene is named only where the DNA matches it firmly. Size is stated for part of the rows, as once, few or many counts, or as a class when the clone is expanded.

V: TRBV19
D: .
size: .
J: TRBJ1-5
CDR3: CARNYWVSHSDQPQHF
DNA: TGTGCCAGAAACTACTGGGTCTCCCACTCGGATCAGCCCCAGCATTTT

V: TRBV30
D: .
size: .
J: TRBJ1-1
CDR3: CAWRDGYTEAFF
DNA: TGTGCCTGGAGAGACGGGTACACTGAAGCTTTCTTT

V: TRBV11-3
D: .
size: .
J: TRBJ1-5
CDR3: CASSFNPQNSNQPQHF
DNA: TGTGCCAGCAGCTTCAATCCGCAGAATAGCAATCAGCCCCAGCATTTT

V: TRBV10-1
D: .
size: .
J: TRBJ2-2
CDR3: CASGEHGNTGELFF
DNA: TGCGCCAGCGGGGAACATGGGAACACCGGGGAGCTGTTTTTT

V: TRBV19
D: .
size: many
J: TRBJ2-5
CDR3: CASSTWMGANQETQYF
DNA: TGTGCCAGTAGTACCTGGATGGGAGCGAACCAAGAGACCCAGTACTTC

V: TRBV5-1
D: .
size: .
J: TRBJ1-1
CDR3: CASSFDLNTEAFF
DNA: TGCGCCAGCAGCTTCGACTTGAACACTGAAGCTTTCTTT

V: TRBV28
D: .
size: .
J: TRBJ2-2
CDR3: CATLPSANTGELFF
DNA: TGTGCCACCCTTCCTAGCGCGAACACCGGGGAGCTGTTTTTT

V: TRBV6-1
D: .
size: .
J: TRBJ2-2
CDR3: CASRDGELFF
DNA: TGTGCCAGCAGAGACGGGGAGCTGTTTTTT

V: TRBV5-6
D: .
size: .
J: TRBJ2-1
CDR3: CASSEIKNEQFF
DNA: TGTGCCAGCAGCGAGATCAAGAATGAGCAGTTCTTC

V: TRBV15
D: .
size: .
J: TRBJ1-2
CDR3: CATSRDRQAIYGYTF
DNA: TGTGCCACCAGCAGAGATCGACAGGCGATCTATGGCTACACCTTC

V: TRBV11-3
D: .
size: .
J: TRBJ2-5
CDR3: CASSFRGRGETQYF
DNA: TGTGCCAGCAGCTTTCGGGGGAGAGGGGAGACCCAGTACTTC

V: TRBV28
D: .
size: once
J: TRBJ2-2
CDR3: CASSLFQYTGELFF
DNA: TGTGCCAGCAGTTTATTCCAGTACACCGGGGAGCTGTTTTTT

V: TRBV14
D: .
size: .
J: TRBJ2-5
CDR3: CASSPDSRVMETQYF
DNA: TGTGCCAGCAGCCCTGACAGTAGGGTTATGGAGACCCAGTACTTC

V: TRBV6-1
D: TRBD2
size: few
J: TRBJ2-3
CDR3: CASSDGAGEGADTQYF
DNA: TGTGCCAGCAGTGACGGGGCGGGAGAAGGGGCAGATACGCAGTATTTT

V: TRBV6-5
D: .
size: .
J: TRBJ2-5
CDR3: CASSLSPGEVSWEQYF
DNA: TGTGCCAGCAGTTTATCGCCGGGAGAGGTATCGTGGGAGCAGTACTTC

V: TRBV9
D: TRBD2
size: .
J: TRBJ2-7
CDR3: CASSPGGSYEQYF
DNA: TGTGCCAGCAGCCCGGGAGGGTCCTACGAGCAGTACTTC

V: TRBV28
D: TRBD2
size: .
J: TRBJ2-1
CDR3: CASSLHEASGRGYEQFF
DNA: TGTGCCAGCAGTTTACACGAAGCTAGCGGGAGGGGTTATGAGCAGTTCTTC

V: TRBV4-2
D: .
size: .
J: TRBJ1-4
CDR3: CASSQVSGSNEKLFF
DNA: TGTGCCAGCAGCCAAGTATCCGGGAGTAATGAAAAACTGTTTTTT

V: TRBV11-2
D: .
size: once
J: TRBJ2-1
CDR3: CASSLGSHEQFF
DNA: TGTGCCAGCAGCTTAGGTTCCCATGAGCAGTTCTTC

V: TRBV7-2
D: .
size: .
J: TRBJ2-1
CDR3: CASRRSSYNEQFF
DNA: TGTGCCAGCAGGCGGAGCTCCTACAATGAGCAGTTCTTC

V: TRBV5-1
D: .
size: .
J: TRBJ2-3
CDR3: CASRPVRTVTDTQYF
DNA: TGCGCCAGCAGGCCAGTGCGGACAGTCACAGATACGCAGTATTTT